Listed below are T cell receptor beta chains from one sample, sequenced in a study of cytomegalovirus exposure and HLA in healthy donors. This table comes from immunoSEQ multiplex PCR, and its TCRdb copy is limited to in-frame clones, with some not included. The sample consists of fewer than 200,000 clones, approximately 89% of them appearing once. Sequencing was performed on PBMCs. The receptors shown here come from a woman aged 18-29 years in good health and CMV-seropositive. Both conserved end residues are part of each CDR3. A D gene is named only where the DNA matches it firmly. Size values are once, few and many counts, or a class for expanded clones, and some rows have none.

cdr3_nt	cdr3_aa	d_call	v_call	j_call	clone_size
TGCGCCAGCAGCGACCGGGACAGTTTGAACACTGAAGCTTTCTTT	CASSDRDSLNTEAFF	TRBD1	TRBV5-1	TRBJ1-1	-
TGCGCCAGCAGCGTACAGGGACTACAGGGTGAGCAGTTCTTC	CASSVQGLQGEQFF	-	TRBV4-3	TRBJ2-1	-
TGTGCCAGCAGGTTTACTAGCGGGAGCTACTACGAGCAGTACTTC	CASRFTSGSYYEQYF	TRBD2	TRBV6-5	TRBJ2-7	once
TGTGCCTGGACGCCAGGAGGGAGCCACGAGCAGTACTTC	CAWTPGGSHEQYF	-	TRBV30	TRBJ2-7	-
TGTGCCAGCAGCTCTCGACAGGGGGGTAGCAATCAGCCCCAGCATTTT	CASSSRQGGSNQPQHF	TRBD1	TRBV7-2	TRBJ1-5	-
TGCGCCAGCAGCCCGGGACAGCACTATGGCTACACCTTC	CASSPGQHYGYTF	TRBD1	TRBV10-2	TRBJ1-2	-
TGCGCCAGCAGCCAACCAGGGGTAGCGGGGAACTACGAGCAGTACTTC	CASSQPGVAGNYEQYF	TRBD2	TRBV4-1	TRBJ2-7	-
TGTGCCAGCAGCTCCCTCCTAGATACGCAGTATTTT	CASSSLLDTQYF	-	TRBV5-4	TRBJ2-3	-
TGTGCCTGGTCGGCGGGGAGTTTCGGGGCTTTCTTT	CAWSAGSFGAFF	-	TRBV30	TRBJ1-1	-
TGCGCCAGCAGCCAACGGCTAGCGGACAATGAGCAGTTCTTC	CASSQRLADNEQFF	TRBD2	TRBV4-3	TRBJ2-1	-
TGTGCCAGCAGCTTGGCCGGTCCGGGAACTTCAGATACGCAGTATTTT	CASSLAGPGTSDTQYF	-	TRBV5-6	TRBJ2-3	-
TGTGCCAGCAGCCCTCCGCGGTATGAGCAGTTCTTC	CASSPPRYEQFF	-	TRBV7-9	TRBJ2-1	-
TGTGCCTTTGTAACAGAAGCAAACACCATATATTTT	CAFVTEANTIYF	-	TRBV30	TRBJ1-3	-
TGTGCCAGCAGCTATAGCGGGAGCACTGAGCAGTACTTC	CASSYSGSTEQYF	TRBD2	TRBV5-6	TRBJ2-7	-
TGTGCCAGCACCGGGACTAGCGTCACAGATACGCAGTATTTT	CASTGTSVTDTQYF	TRBD2	TRBV6-5	TRBJ2-3	-
TGTGCCAGTAGTATGACTGGGGGGGCTGAAGCTTTCTTT	CASSMTGGAEAFF	-	TRBV19	TRBJ1-1	many
TGTGCCAGCAGCGCCTCGACAGGGGTTAACTATGGCTACACCTTC	CASSASTGVNYGYTF	TRBD1	TRBV9	TRBJ1-2	-
TGTGCCAGCAGACCCAAACTCGCATACGAGCAGTACTTC	CASRPKLAYEQYF	-	TRBV11-2	TRBJ2-7	few
TGTGCCTGGGAAACTACAGGGCTCTCCGCACGATGGTACTTC	CAWETTGLSARWYF	-	TRBV30	TRBJ2-7	-
TGCAGCGCCAAAAGGTGGACAGGGGATAGTACTGAAGCTTTCTTT	CSAKRWTGDSTEAFF	TRBD1	TRBV29-1	TRBJ1-1	-
TGTGCCAGCAGTTTATCCCGACAGGGGGGCTTGCAAAACATTCAGTACTTC	CASSLSRQGGLQNIQYF	TRBD1	TRBV27	TRBJ2-4	-
TGTGCCAGCAGCTTAAGACGGGACAGGATGGGCTACACCTTC	CASSLRRDRMGYTF	TRBD1	TRBV7-9	TRBJ1-2	once
TGTGCCAGCAGATATCTTGAGCAGTACTTC	CASRYLEQYF	-	TRBV2	TRBJ2-7	few
TGTGCCAGCAGCTTAAACCCCCCCGGGAGGGCCTACGAGCAGTACTTC	CASSLNPPGRAYEQYF	TRBD2	TRBV7-8	TRBJ2-7	-
TGCGCCAGCAGCCAGGGAGGAGAATGGGAAAAACTGTTTTTT	CASSQGGEWEKLFF	-	TRBV5-1	TRBJ1-4	-
TGTGCCAGAGGCGGGTCTGGGGCCAACGTCCTGACTTTC	CARGGSGANVLTF	-	TRBV6-1	TRBJ2-6	-
TGTGCCAGCAGTCCCGGACAGGACGGCAGGCCCCAGCATTTT	CASSPGQDGRPQHF	TRBD1	TRBV6-5	TRBJ1-5	once
TGTGCCAGCAGTTATGTGGGGGGGGACACTGAAGCTTTCTTT	CASSYVGGDTEAFF	-	TRBV6-5	TRBJ1-1	-
TGTGCCAGCAGCCCCAGGACAGGGGGCAGTCAGCCCCAGCATTTT	CASSPRTGGSQPQHF	TRBD1	TRBV7-2	TRBJ1-5	-
TGTGCCAGCAGGACCCGACAGTTCGAGCAGTACTTC	CASRTRQFEQYF	-	TRBV6-1	TRBJ2-7	-
TGTGCCAGTAGTATAGGTCCAGGAGGGGGCTACACCTTC	CASSIGPGGGYTF	-	TRBV19	TRBJ1-2	-
TGTGCCAGCCGTGAAGGACAGGGTCCCCCCTTGAGCGCTTTCTTT	CASREGQGPPLSAFF	TRBD1	TRBV19	TRBJ1-1	-
TGTGCCAGCAGCGTAGCCGGGAGGGGGGCAGATACGCAGTATTTT	CASSVAGRGADTQYF	TRBD2	TRBV9	TRBJ2-3	-
TGCGCCAGCAGCCACTCTCTACTAGCGGGAGACTACAATGAGCAGTTCTTC	CASSHSLLAGDYNEQFF	TRBD2	TRBV4-1	TRBJ2-1	-
TGTGCCTGGATTCAGAATACAGATACGCAGTATTTT	CAWIQNTDTQYF	-	TRBV30	TRBJ2-3	-
TGCGCCAGCAGCCCATCCGGGGATGGCTACACCTTC	CASSPSGDGYTF	-	TRBV5-1	TRBJ1-2	-
TGTGCCATTTCCGGGACTAGCGGGGTAGATACGCAGTATTTT	CAISGTSGVDTQYF	TRBD2	TRBV6-1	TRBJ2-3	-
TGTGCCATCAGTTCCGACGGGTACGAGCAGTACTTC	CAISSDGYEQYF	-	TRBV10-3	TRBJ2-7	-
TGTGCCAGCAGCACCCCAATTCCGACAGACTACGAGCAGTACTTC	CASSTPIPTDYEQYF	-	TRBV9	TRBJ2-7	-
TGTGCCAGTAGGGCAGCCAGGGCCTACGAGCAGTACTTC	CASRAARAYEQYF	-	TRBV19	TRBJ2-7	-
TGCAGCGTTGAAGTCGGGGGGGCTCGGGGCTACACCTTC	CSVEVGGARGYTF	-	TRBV29-1	TRBJ1-2	-
TGTGCCAGCAGTGACATGGTAGAGGAGCAGTACTTC	CASSDMVEEQYF	-	TRBV6-6	TRBJ2-7	-
TGTGCCAGCAGCTCAGGGGGCTATGGCTACACCTTC	CASSSGGYGYTF	TRBD1	TRBV11-3	TRBJ1-2	few
TGCGCCAGCAGCCCAGGGACAGGGTTGACCGGGGAGCTGTTTTTT	CASSPGTGLTGELFF	TRBD1	TRBV5-1	TRBJ2-2	-
TGTGCCAGCAGCGTAGATTCATCCGGGAACATTCAGTACTTC	CASSVDSSGNIQYF	-	TRBV9	TRBJ2-4	-
TGTGCCAGCAGCTGGGACAGGGTGGAGGCGTTCTTC	CASSWDRVEAFF	TRBD1	TRBV5-8	TRBJ2-1	-
TGTGCCAGCACCCCCCCCTCCGGATCAAATCAGGGCAGCGAGCAGTTCTTC	CASTPPSGSNQGSEQFF	-	TRBV2	TRBJ2-1	-
TGTGCCAGCTCTATCCTGGCACAGGGGGGGAATGAGCAGTTCTTC	CASSILAQGGNEQFF	-	TRBV18	TRBJ2-1	once
TGTGCCAGCAGAGAACAGGGGGCTGATACGCAGTATTTT	CASREQGADTQYF	TRBD1	TRBV6-5	TRBJ2-3	-
TGCGCCAGCAGCTACACCCCTGGAAACACCATATATTTT	CASSYTPGNTIYF	-	TRBV4-1	TRBJ1-3	-
TGTGCCACCAGTCATTTCCTAGGCCAAGAGACCCAGTACTTC	CATSHFLGQETQYF	-	TRBV15	TRBJ2-5	-